The clone carrying this T cell receptor (beta chain) has more than one count but fewer than ten. Its antigen is as yet unknown. This record belongs to a study of cytomegalovirus exposure and HLA in healthy donors. PCR used 60 Vbeta primers and 13 Jbeta primers. The method was immunoSEQ multiplex PCR; TCRdb's version includes in-frame clones alone and lacks a portion of them. The sample yields 160,000 or so clones, approximately 88% seen once. Trimming removed 0 bases at V and 1 base at J, with 7 bases between. CDR1 is SGHKS, CDR2 YYEKEE, per germline (reference sequence). CDR3 size: 14 residues. Findings and caveats of the study: The study designated over 150 TCR beta chains cytomegalovirus-associated.

The sequenced sample consisted of PBMCs. The chain links TRBV5-5 to TRBJ1-1, with D perhaps matching TRBD1 (5 bases). The receptor comes from a man aged 25-45 years in good health and CMV-seronegative. The CDR3 DNA is TGTGCCAGCAGCTTGGTAGGACAGAACACTGAAGCTTTCTTT. The encoded protein is CASSLVGQNTEAFF.